This T cell receptor beta chain is drawn from a study of cytomegalovirus exposure and HLA in healthy donors. This clone was seen a single time. PCR primers comprised 60 Vbeta and 13 Jbeta primers. Assay used: immunoSEQ multiplex PCR; TCRdb lists only in-frame clones, some missing. The table records 110,000 to 150,000 clones, approximately 79% of them present only once. This sequence was found in a woman between 25 and 40 years old in good health and CMV-seronegative. The specimen sequenced was PBMCs.

DNA for the CDR3: TGTGCCAGCAGCCGACTAGCGGTTGAGCAGTTCTTC. The encoded protein is CASSRLAVEQFF. V is TRBV6-6 and J is TRBJ2-1; TRBD2 agrees at 9 bases. The CDR3 runs 12 residues. The germline CDR1 and CDR2 sequences are MNHNY and SVGAGI (reference sequence). Trimming took 6 bases from V and 9 from J; bases not matched to a gene: 3.